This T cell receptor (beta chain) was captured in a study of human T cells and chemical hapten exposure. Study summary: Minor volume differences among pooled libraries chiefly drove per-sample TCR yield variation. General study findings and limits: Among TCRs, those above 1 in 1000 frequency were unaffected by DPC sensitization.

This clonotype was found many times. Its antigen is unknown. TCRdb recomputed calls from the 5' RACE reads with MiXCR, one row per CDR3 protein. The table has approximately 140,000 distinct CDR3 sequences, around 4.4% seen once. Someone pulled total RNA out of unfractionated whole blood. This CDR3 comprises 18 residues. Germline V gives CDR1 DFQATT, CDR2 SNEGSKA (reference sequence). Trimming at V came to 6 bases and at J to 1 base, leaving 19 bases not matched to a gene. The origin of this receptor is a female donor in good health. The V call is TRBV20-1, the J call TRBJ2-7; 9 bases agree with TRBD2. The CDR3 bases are TGCAGTGCCACCCCGGGGGCCGGGGCGGGGGGGCAGTCCTACGAGCAGTACTTC. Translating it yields CSATPGAGAGGQSYEQYF.